This T cell receptor (beta chain) is from a study of blood T cell repertoires in COVID-19. Study as a whole: From the United States, Italy and Spain came samples of acute and convalescent COVID-19. PBMCs, B-cell-depleted T cells, or T cells were the source of the cDNA or gDNA that made up the material.

As originally analysed: Reference gene primer amplification yielded estimated nucleated cell counts. Some clones are missing from TCRdb's copy, which holds only in-frame ones; the method was immunoSEQ multiplex PCR. That table is the source of V, J and clone size, and D and trimming were worked out from the DNA. Of 240,000 or so clones listed, approximately 90% are singletons. The sequence was collected from a woman in her 40s who had recovered from COVID-19. The specimen was peripheral blood.

The CDR3 is CASSLGPTSGSRYNEQFF. The DNA for the CDR3 is TGTGCCAGCAGCTTAGGTCCAACTAGCGGGAGTCGGTACAATGAGCAGTTCTTC. The chain has TRBV13 and TRBJ2-1; TRBD2 agrees at 11 bases. The CDR3 is 18 amino acids. The germline V gene encodes CDR1 PRHDT and CDR2 FYEKMQ (reference sequence). The ends lost 0 bases at V and 4 bases at J; junction bases unmatched: 8.